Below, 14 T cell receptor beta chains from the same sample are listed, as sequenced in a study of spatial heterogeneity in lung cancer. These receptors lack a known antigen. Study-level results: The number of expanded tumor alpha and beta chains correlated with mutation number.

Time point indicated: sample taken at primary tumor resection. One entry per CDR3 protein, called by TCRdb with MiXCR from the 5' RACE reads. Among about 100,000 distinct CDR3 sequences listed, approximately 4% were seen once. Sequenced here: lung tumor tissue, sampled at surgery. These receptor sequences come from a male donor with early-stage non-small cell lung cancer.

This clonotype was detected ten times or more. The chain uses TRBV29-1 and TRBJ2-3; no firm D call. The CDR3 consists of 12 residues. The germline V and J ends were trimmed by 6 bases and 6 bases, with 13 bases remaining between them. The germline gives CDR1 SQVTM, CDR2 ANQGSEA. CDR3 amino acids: CSVGQETDTQYF. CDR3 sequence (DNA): TGCAGCGTCGGCCAAGAAACGGATACGCAGTATTTT.

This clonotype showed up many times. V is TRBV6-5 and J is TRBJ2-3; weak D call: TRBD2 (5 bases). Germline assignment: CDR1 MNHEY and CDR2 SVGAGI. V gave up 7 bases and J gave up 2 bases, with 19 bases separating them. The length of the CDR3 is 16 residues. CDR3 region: CASNPRDGLNTDTQYF. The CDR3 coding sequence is TGTGCCAGCAACCCTCGGGATGGCCTAAACACAGATACGCAGTATTTT.

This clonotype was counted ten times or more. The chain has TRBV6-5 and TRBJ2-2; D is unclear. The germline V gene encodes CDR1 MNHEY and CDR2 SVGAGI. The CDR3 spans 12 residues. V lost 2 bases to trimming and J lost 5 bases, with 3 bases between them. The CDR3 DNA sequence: TGTGCCAGCAGTTACGATACCGGGGAGCTGTTTTTT. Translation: CASSYDTGELFF.

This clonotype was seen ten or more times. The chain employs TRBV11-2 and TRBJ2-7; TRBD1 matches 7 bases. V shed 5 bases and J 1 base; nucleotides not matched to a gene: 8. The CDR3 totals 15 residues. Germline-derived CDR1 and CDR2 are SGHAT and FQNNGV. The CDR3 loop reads CASSPFGTDSYEQYF. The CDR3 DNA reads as TGTGCCAGCAGCCCATTCGGGACAGATTCCTACGAGCAGTACTTC.

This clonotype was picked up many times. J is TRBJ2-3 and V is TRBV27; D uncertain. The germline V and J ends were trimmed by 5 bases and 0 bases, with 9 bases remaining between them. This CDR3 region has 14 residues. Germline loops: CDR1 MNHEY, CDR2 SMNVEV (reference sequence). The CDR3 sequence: CASSTDGSTDTQYF. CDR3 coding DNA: TGTGCCAGCAGTACCGACGGGAGCACAGATACGCAGTATTTT.

CDR3 loop: CASSSPGTSGRAYEQYF. CDR3 DNA: TGTGCCAGCAGCTCACCCGGAACTAGCGGGAGGGCCTACGAGCAGTACTTC. The genes are TRBV13 and TRBJ2-7, with TRBD2 matching 13 bases. Germline lookup yields CDR1 PRHDT and CDR2 FYEKMQ (reference sequence). The CDR3 spans 17 residues. Unmatched junction bases numbered 8, after V lost 4 bases and J lost 2 bases.

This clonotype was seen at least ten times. CDR3 residues: CASSEGFVEGLPPLHF. CDR3 coding DNA: TGTGCCAGCAGTGAGGGGTTCGTGGAGGGTTTGCCACCCCTCCACTTT. V usage is TRBV6-1 and J usage is TRBJ1-6, with no clear D. This CDR3 is 16 amino acids long. Germline V lookup: CDR1 MNHNS, CDR2 SASEGT. The ends were cut back, 3 bases at V and 11 bases at J, with 20 bases in the middle.

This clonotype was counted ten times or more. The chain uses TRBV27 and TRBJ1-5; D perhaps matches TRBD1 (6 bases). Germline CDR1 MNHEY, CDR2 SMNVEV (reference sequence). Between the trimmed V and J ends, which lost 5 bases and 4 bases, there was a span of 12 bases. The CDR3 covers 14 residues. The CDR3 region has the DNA TGTGCCAGCAGTCCGGGGACACAAAATCAGCCCCAGCATTTT. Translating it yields CASSPGTQNQPQHF.

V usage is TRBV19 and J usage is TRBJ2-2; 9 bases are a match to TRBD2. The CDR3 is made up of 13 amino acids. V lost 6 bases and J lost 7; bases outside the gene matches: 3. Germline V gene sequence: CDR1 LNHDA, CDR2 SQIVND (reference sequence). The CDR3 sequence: CASSRLAVGELFF. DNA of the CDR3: TGTGCCAGTAGCCGACTAGCGGTCGGGGAGCTGTTTTTT.

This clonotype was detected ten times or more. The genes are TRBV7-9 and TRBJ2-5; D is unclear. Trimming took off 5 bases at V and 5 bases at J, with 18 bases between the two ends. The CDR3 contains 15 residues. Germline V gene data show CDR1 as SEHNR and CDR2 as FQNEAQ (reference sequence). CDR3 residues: CASSPPGDVMETQYF. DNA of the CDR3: TGTGCCAGCAGCCCCCCAGGAGATGTGATGGAGACCCAGTACTTC.

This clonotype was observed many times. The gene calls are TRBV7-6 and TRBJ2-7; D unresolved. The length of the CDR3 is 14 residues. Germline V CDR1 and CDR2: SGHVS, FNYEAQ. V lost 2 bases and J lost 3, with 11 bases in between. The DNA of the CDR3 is TGTGCCAGCAGCTTACTGCCAGGAGACTACGAGCAGTACTTC. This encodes CASSLLPGDYEQYF.

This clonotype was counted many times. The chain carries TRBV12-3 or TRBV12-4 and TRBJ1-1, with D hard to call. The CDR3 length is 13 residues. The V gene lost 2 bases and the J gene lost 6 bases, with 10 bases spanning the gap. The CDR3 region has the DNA TGTGCCAGCAGTTTAAGAGGGCCCGCTGAAGCTTTCTTT. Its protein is CASSLRGPAEAFF.

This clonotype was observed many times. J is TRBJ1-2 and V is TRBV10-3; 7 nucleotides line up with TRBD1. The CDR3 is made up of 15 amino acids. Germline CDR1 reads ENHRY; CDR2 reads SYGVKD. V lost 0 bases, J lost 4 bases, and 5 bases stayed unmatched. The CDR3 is CAISESRGQSYGYTF. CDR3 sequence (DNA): TGTGCCATCAGTGAGTCCAGGGGACAGAGCTATGGCTACACCTTC.

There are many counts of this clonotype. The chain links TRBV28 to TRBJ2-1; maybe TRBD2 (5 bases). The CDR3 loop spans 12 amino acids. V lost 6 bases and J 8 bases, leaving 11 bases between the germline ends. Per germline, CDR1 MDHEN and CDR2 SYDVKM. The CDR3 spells CASRAPSYEQFF. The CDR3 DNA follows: TGTGCCAGCAGGGCTCCTAGCTATGAGCAGTTCTTC.